Below, one T cell receptor beta chain is given with its context. Seattle patients were enrolled during active infection and followed longitudinally. This specimen belongs to a study of blood T cell repertoires in COVID-19. Study context: From the United States, Italy and Spain came samples of acute and convalescent COVID-19. The cDNA or gDNA used as material had been derived from T cells, B-cell-depleted T cells, or PBMCs.

Per the original data handling: Counts of nucleated cells, estimated from reference gene primer amplification, were obtained. Profiled with immunoSEQ multiplex PCR; TCRdb holds only in-frame clones, not every one. D and trimming were read from the DNA, whereas the V and J calls and clone size are those reported in that table. The sample lists 230,000 or so clones, 80% to 90% occurring once. CDR1 and CDR2 (germline): LNHDA, SQIVND (reference sequence). CDR3 length equals 16 residues. Trimming at V came to 5 bases and at J to 7 bases, leaving 9 bases not matched to a gene. Source material: peripheral blood. The V call is TRBV19, the J call TRBJ1-6, with TRBD1 identical over 9 bases. The TCR comes from a woman over 75 with COVID-19, enrolled during active disease. The DNA for the CDR3 is TGTGCCAGTAGTGCCGCCGGGACAGGGTTGAATTCACCCCTCCACTTT. Translated: CASSAAGTGLNSPLHF.